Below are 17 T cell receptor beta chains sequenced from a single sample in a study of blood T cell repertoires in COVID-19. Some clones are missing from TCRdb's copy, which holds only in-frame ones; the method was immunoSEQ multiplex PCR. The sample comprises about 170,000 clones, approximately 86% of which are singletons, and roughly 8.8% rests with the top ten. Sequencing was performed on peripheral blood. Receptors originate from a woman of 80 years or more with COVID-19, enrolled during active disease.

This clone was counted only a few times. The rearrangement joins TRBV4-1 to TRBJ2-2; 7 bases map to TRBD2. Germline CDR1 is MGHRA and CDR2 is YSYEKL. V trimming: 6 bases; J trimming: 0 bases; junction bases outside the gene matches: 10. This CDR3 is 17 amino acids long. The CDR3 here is CASSLKGSGTNTGELFF. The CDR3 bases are TGCGCCAGCAGTCTCAAGGGGAGCGGGACGAACACCGGGGAGCTGTTTTTT.

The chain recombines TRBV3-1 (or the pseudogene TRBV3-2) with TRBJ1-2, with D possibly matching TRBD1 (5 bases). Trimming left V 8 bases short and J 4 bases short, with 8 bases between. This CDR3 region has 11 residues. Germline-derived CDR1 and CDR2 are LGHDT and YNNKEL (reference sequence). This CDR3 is CASSGGYGYTF. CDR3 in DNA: TGTGCCAGCTCGGGGGGCTATGGCTACACCTTC.

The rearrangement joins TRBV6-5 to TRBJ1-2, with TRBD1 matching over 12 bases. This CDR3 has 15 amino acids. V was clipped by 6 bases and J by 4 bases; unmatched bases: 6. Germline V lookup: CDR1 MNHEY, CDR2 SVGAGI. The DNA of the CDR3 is TGTGCCAGCAGGGGGGGACAGGGGGCGAGCTATGGCTACACCTTC. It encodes CASRGGQGASYGYTF.

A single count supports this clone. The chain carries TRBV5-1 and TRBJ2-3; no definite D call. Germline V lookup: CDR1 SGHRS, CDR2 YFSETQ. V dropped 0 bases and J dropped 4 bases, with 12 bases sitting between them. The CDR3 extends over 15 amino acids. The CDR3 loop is CASSLEAVVPDTQYF. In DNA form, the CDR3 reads TGCGCCAGCAGCTTGGAAGCTGTGGTCCCAGATACGCAGTATTTT.

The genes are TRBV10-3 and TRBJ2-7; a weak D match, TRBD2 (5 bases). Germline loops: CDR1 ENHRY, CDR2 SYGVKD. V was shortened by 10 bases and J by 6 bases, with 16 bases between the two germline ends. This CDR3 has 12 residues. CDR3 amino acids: CATTLTGFEQYF. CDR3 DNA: TGTGCCACCACCCTCACGGGGTTCGAGCAGTACTTC.

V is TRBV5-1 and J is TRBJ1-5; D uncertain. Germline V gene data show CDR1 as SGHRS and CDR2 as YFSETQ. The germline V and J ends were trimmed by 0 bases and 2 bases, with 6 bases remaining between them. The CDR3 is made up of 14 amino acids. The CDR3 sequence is CASSLGPGNQPQHF. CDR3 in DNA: TGCGCCAGCAGCTTGGGGCCTGGCAATCAGCCCCAGCATTTT.

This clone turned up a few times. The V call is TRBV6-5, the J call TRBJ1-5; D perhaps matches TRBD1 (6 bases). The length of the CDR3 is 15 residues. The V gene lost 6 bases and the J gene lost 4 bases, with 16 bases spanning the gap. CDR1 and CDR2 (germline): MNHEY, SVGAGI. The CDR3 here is CASRTTGSQNQPQHF. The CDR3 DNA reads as TGTGCCAGCAGAACTACAGGGTCCCAAAATCAGCCCCAGCATTTT.

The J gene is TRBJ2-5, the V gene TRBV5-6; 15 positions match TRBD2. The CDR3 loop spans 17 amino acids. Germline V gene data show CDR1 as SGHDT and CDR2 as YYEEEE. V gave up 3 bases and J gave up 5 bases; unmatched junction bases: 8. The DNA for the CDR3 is TGTGCCAGCAGCTCCGAACCGGGACTAGCGGGAGGCGAGACCCAGTACTTC. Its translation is CASSSEPGLAGGETQYF.

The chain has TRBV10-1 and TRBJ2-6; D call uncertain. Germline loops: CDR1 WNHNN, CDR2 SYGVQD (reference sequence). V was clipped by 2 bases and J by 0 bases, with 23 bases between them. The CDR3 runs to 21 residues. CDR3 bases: TGCGCCAGCAGTGAGCCTTGTCTGTCCCCCGGTATGAGCTCTGGGGCCAACGTCCTGACTTTC. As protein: CASSEPCLSPGMSSGANVLTF.

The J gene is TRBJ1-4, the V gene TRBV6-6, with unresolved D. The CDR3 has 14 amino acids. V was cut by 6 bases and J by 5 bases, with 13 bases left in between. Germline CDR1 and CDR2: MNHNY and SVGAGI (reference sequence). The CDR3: CASRALPENEKLFF. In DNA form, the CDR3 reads TGTGCCAGCAGGGCCCTGCCAGAAAATGAAAAACTGTTTTTT.

CDR3 nucleotide sequence: TGTGCCAGCAGACAACCGGGGGTTGACTATGGCTACACCTTC. This encodes CASRQPGVDYGYTF. The rearrangement links TRBV6-6 to TRBJ1-2, with D possibly being TRBD1 (5 bases). CDR1 MNHNY and CDR2 SVGAGI come from the germline V gene (reference sequence). The CDR3 contains 14 residues. V dropped 6 bases and J dropped 3 bases, with 14 bases sitting between them.

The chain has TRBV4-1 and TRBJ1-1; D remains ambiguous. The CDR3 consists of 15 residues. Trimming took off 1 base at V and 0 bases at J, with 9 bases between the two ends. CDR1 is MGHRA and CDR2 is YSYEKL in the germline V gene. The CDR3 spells CASSQVRSMNTEAFF. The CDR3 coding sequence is TGCGCCAGCAGCCAAGTTAGATCCATGAACACTGAAGCTTTCTTT.

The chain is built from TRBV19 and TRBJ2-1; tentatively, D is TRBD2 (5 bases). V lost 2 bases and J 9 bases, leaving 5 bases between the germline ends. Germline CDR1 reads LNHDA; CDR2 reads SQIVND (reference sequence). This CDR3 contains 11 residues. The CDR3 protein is CASSIRGEQFF. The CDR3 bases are TGTGCCAGTAGTATACGGGGTGAGCAGTTCTTC.

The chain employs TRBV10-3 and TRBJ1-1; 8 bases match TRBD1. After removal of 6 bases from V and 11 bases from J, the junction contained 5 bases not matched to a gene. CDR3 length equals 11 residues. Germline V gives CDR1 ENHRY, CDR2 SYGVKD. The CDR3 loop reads CAIRGTGWAFF. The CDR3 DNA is TGTGCCATCAGGGGGACAGGTTGGGCTTTCTTT.

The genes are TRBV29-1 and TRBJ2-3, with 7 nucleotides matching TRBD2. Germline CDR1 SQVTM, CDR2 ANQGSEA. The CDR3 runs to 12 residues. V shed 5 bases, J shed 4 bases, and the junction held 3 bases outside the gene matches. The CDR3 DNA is TGCAGCGTTCGTCTAGCGGCAGATACGCAGTATTTT. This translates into CSVRLAADTQYF.

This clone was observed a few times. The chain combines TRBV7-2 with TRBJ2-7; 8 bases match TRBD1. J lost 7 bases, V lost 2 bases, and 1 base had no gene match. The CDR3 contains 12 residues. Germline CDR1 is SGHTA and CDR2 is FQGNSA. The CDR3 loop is CASSLWDREQYF. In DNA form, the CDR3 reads TGTGCCAGCAGCTTATGGGACAGGGAGCAGTACTTC.

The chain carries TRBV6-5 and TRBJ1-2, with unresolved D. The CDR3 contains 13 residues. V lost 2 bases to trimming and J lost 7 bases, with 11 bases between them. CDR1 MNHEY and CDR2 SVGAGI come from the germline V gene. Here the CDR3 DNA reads TGTGCCAGCAGTTACGCGGGGAGGAGTGGCTACACCTTC. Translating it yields CASSYAGRSGYTF.